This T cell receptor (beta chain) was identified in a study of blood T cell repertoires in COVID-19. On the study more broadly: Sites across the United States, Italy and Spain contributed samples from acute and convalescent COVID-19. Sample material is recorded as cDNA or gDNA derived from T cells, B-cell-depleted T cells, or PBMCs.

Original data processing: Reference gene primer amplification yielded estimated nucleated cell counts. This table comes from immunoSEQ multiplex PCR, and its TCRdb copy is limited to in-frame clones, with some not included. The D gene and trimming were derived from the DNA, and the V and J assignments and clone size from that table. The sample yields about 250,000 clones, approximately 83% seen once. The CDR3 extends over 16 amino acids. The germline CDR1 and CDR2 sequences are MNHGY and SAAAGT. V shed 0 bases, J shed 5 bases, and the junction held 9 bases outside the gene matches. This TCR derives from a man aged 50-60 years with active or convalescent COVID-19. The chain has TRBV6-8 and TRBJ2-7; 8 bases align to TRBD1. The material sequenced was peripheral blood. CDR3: CASSYSTRGPGDEQYF. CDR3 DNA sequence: TGTGCCAGCAGTTACTCGACCAGGGGGCCAGGCGACGAGCAGTACTTC.